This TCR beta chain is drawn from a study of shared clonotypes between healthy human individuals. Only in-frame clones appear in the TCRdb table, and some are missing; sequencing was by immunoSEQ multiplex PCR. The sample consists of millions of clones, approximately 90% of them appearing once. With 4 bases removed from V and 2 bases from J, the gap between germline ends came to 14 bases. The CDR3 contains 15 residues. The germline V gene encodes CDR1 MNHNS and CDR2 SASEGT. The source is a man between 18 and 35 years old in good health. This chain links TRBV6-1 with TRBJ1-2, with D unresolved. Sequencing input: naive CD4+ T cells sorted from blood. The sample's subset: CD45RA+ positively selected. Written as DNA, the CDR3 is TGTGCCAGCAGTGCACGAACGGACGGGAACTATGGCTACACCTTC. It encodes CASSARTDGNYGYTF.